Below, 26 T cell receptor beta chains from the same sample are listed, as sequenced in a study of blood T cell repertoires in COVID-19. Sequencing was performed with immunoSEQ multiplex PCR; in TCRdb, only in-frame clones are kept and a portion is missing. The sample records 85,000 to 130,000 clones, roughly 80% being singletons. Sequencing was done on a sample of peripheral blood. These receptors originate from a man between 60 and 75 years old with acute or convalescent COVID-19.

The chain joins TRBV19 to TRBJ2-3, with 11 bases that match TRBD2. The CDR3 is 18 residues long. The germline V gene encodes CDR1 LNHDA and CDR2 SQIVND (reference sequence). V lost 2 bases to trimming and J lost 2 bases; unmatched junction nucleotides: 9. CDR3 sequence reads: CASSIRSLAGGSTDTQYF. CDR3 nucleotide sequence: TGTGCCAGTAGTATACGTAGTCTAGCGGGAGGCTCCACAGATACGCAGTATTTT.

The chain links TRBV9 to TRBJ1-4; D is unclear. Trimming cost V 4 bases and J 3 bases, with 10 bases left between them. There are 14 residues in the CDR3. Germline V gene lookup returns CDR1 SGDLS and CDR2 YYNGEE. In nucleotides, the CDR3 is TGTGCCAGCAGCTCTTCCGCGGCTAATGAAAAACTGTTTTTT. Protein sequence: CASSSSAANEKLFF.

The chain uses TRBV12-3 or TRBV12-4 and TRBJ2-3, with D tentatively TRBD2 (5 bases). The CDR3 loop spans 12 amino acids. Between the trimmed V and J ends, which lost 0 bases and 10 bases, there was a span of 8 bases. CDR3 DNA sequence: TGTGCCAGCAGTTTAGCGGGAGTGGCGCAGTATTTT. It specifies CASSLAGVAQYF.

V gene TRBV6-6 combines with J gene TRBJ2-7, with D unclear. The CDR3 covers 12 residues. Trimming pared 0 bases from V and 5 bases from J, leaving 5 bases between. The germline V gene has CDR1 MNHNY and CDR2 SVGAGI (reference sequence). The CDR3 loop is CASSYSLDEQYF. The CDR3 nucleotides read TGTGCCAGCAGTTACTCTCTAGACGAGCAGTACTTC.

The CDR3 loop is CATSRDDGRALFNTGELFF. The CDR3 DNA follows: TGTGCCACCAGCAGAGACGACGGGAGGGCCCTTTTCAACACCGGGGAGCTGTTTTTT. The chain joins TRBV15 to TRBJ2-2; 8 positions agree with TRBD2. This CDR3 spans 19 amino acids. The trim removed 0 bases at V and 2 bases at J, leaving 11 bases unmatched. Germline V gives CDR1 LNHNV, CDR2 YYDKDF (reference sequence).

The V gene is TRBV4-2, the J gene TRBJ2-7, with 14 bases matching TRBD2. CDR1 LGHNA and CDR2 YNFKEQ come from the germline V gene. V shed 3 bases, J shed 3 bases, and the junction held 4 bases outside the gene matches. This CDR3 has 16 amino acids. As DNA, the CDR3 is TGTGCCAGCAGCCACGCCGGGACTAGCGGGAGCTACGAGCAGTACTTC. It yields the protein CASSHAGTSGSYEQYF.

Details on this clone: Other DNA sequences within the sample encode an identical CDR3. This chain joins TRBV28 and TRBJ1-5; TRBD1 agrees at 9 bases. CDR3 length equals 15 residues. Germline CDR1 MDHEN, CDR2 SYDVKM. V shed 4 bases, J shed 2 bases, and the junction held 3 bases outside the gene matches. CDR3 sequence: CASSSGQGGNQPQHF. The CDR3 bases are TGTGCCAGCAGTTCGGGACAGGGTGGCAATCAGCCCCAGCATTTT.

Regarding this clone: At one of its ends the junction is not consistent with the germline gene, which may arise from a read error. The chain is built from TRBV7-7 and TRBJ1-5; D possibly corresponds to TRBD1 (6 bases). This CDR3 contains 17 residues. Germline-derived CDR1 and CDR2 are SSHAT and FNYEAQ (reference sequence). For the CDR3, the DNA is TGTGCTAGCAGCTTTAGCGTCGGACAGCCTCGAGATCAGCCCCAGCATTTT. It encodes CASSFSVGQPRDQPQHF.

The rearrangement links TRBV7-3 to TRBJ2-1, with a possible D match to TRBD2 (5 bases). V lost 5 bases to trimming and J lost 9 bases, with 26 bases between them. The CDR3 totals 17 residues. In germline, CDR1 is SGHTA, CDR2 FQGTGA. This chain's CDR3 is CASSPGGRGVDPVEQFF. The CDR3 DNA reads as TGTGCCAGCAGCCCCGGAGGCCGGGGTGTGGACCCGGTTGAGCAGTTCTTC.

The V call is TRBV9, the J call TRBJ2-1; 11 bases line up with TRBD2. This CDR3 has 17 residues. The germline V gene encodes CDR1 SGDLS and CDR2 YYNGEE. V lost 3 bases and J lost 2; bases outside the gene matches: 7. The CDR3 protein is CASSGTSGSPPYNEQFF. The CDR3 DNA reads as TGTGCCAGCAGCGGGACTAGCGGGTCCCCGCCCTACAATGAGCAGTTCTTC.

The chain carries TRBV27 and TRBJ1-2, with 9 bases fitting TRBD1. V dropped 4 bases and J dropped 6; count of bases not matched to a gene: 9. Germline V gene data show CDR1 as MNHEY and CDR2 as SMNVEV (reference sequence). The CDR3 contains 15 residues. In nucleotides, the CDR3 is TGTGCCAGCAGTTCCCCGGGACAGGGATGGAATGGCTACACCTTC. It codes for CASSSPGQGWNGYTF.

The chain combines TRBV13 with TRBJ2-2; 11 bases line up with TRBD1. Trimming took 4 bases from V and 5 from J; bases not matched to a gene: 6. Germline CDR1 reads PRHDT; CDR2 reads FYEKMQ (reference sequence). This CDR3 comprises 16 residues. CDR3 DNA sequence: TGTGCCAGCAGCTCGCCCGGGACAGGGGGAACCGGGGAGCTGTTTTTT. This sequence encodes CASSSPGTGGTGELFF.

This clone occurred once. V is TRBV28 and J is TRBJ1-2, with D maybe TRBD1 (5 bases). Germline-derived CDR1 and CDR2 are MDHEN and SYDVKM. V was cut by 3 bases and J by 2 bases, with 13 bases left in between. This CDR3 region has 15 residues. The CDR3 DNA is TGTGCCAGCAGTTTCCATGGGACTACCAACTATGGCTACACCTTC. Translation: CASSFHGTTNYGYTF.

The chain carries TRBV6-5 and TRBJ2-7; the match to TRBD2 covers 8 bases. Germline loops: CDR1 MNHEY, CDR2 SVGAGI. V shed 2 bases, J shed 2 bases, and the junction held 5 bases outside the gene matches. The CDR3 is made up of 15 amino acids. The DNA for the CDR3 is TGTGCCAGCAGTTACGCGCGGGGGGACCCCTACGAGCAGTACTTC. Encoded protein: CASSYARGDPYEQYF.

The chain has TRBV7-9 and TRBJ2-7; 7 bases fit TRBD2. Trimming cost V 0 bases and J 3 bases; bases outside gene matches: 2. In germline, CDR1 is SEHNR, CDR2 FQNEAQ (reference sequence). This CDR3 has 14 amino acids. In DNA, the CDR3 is TGTGCCAGCAGCTTAGCGGGACTAAACTACGAGCAGTACTTC. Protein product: CASSLAGLNYEQYF.

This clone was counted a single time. CDR3 region: CASSRDRVGELFF. The CDR3 region has the DNA TGTGCCAGTAGTAGAGACAGGGTGGGGGAGCTGTTTTTT. The chain uses TRBV19 and TRBJ2-2, with TRBD1 matching 7 bases. V shed 4 bases and J 8 bases; nucleotides not matched to a gene: 4. Germline V gene data show CDR1 as LNHDA and CDR2 as SQIVND (reference sequence). The length of the CDR3 is 13 residues.

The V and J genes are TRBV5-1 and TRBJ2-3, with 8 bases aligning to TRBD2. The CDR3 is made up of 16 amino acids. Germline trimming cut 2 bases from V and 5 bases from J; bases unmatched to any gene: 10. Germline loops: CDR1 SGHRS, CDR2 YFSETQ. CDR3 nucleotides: TGCGCCAGCAGCTTCTCGGGGGGGCGAGGAGTAGATACGCAGTATTTT. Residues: CASSFSGGRGVDTQYF.

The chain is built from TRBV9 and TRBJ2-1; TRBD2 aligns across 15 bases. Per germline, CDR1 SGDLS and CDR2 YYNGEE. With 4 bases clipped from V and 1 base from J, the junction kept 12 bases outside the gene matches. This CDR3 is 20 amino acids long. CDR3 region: CASSPRTSGGAIGSYNEQFF. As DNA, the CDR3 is TGTGCCAGCAGCCCCCGGACTAGCGGGGGGGCCATCGGATCCTACAATGAGCAGTTCTTC.

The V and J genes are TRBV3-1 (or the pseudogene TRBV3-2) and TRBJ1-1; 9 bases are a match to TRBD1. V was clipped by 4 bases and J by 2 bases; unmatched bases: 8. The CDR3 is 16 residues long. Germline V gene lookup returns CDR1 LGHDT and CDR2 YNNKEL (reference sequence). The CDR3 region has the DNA TGTGCCAGCAGCCCCCCCGGGACAGGGTTCAACACTGAAGCTTTCTTT. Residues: CASSPPGTGFNTEAFF.

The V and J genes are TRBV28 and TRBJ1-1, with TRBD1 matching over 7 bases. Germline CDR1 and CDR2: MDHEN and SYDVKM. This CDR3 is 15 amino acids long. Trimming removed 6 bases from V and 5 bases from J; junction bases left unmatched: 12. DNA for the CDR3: TGTGCCAGCAGACTAGTTGACAGGGCATGGACTGAAGCTTTCTTT. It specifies CASRLVDRAWTEAFF.

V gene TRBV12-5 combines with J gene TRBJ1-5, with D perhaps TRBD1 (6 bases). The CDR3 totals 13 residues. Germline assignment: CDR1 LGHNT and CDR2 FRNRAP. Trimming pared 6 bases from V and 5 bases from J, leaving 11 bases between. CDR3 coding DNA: TGTGCTAGTGGAAAGGACAGCCATCAGCCCCAGCATTTT. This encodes CASGKDSHQPQHF.

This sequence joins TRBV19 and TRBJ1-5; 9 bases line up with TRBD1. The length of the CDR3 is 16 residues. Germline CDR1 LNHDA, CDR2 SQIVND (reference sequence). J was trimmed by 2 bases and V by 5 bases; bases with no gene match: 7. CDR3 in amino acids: CASSQQGARRNQPQHF. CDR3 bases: TGTGCCAGTAGTCAACAGGGGGCCCGGCGCAATCAGCCCCAGCATTTT.

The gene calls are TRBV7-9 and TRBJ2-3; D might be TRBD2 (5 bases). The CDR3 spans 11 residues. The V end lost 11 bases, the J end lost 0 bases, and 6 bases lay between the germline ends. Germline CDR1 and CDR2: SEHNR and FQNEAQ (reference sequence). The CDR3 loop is CAGESTDTQYF. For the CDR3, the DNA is TGTGCCGGGGAGAGCACAGATACGCAGTATTTT.

CDR3 DNA: TGTGCCAGCAGTTCGGGACAGGGGGGGAGTGGCTACACCTTC. This translates into CASSSGQGGSGYTF. The chain uses TRBV27 and TRBJ1-2; TRBD1 matches 11 bases. From germline, CDR1 is MNHEY and CDR2 SMNVEV (reference sequence). J lost 7 bases, V lost 4 bases, and 5 bases had no gene match. This CDR3 spans 14 amino acids.

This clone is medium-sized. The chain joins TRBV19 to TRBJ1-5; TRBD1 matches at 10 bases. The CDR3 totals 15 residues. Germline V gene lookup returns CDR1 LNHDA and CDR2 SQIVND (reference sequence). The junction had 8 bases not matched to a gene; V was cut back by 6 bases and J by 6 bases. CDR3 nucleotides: TGTGCCAGTAGGGAAGGGACAGGGGCATCTCAGCCCCAGCATTTT. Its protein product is CASREGTGASQPQHF.

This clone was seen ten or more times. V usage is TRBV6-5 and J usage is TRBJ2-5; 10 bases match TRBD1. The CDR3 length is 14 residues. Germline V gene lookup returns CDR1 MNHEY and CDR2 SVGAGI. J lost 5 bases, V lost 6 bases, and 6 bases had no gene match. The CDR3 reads CASSLTGGRETQYF. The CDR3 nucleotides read TGTGCCAGCAGCCTGACAGGGGGCCGGGAGACCCAGTACTTC.